This TCR beta chain was identified in a study of shared clonotypes between healthy human individuals. Per germline, CDR1 SGHTA and CDR2 FQGNSA. The CDR3 has 15 amino acids. V shed 5 bases and J 2 bases; nucleotides not matched to a gene: 4. The assay was immunoSEQ multiplex PCR, and TCRdb's table has in-frame clones only and misses some. This table has approximately 980,000 clones, over 75% appearing once. Comments on this clone: Distinct nucleotide sequences in the sample also encode this CDR3.

The specimen sequenced was memory CD4+ T cells sorted from blood. As for subset: CD45RA-negative fraction. This TCR derives from a man aged 18 to 35 in good health. This sequence joins TRBV7-2 and TRBJ1-5; 9 positions agree with TRBD1. CDR3 DNA sequence: TGTGCCAGCAGCCAGGGACAGGGTGGCAATCAGCCCCAGCATTTT. Residues: CASSQGQGGNQPQHF.